Below, one TCR beta chain is given with its context. Its antigen is still unknown. Here immunoSEQ multiplex PCR was the method, and the copy in TCRdb shows in-frame clones only, minus some. The sample gives 150,000 to 200,000 clones, nearly 90% of which show up once; 4.2% is in the top ten. This entry comes from a study of cytomegalovirus exposure and HLA in healthy donors. General study findings and limits: Reports described diagnosis of cytomegalovirus status by the classifier as highly specific and sensitive.

V was clipped by 5 bases and J by 7 bases; unmatched bases: 20. CDR3 length: 20 amino acids. Germline CDR1 and CDR2: LNHDA and SQIVND (reference sequence). The sample was PBMCs. The clonotype comes from a young man in good health and CMV-seropositive. This chain connects TRBV19 to TRBJ2-1; 13 bases are a match to TRBD2. The CDR3 coding sequence is TGTGCCAGTAGTTCCGCCACAGGTGGGACTAGCGGGACTCACAGGAATGAGCAGTTCTTC. This translates into CASSSATGGTSGTHRNEQFF.